A selection of T cell receptor beta chains follows, all from one sample in a study of blood T cell repertoires in COVID-19. Using immunoSEQ multiplex PCR, the repertoire was profiled, and TCRdb retains in-frame clones only, with some absent. The sample carries some 260,000 clones, roughly four fifths recorded once. The sequencing sample was made of PBMCs or T cells enriched from blood (not recorded which). The origin of the receptors is a man aged 25-40 years with acute COVID-19. Each CDR3 is given with its conserved first and last residue. The D gene is left open where the match is weak. Clone size is not always given. Where it is, it says once, few, many or a class for expanded clones.

v_call,d_call,j_call,clone_size,cdr3_aa,cdr3_nt
TRBV11-2,NA,TRBJ1-6,NA,CASSVRQGGSPLHF,TGTGCCAGCAGCGTCCGGCAGGGCGGTTCACCCCTCCACTTT
TRBV29-1,NA,TRBJ2-3,NA,CSVVPQESTDTQYF,TGCAGCGTTGTGCCACAGGAGAGCACAGATACGCAGTATTTT
TRBV18,NA,TRBJ2-2,NA,CASSPDWNTGELFF,TGTGCCAGCTCACCGGACTGGAACACCGGGGAGCTGTTTTTT
TRBV7-8,NA,TRBJ1-1,NA,CASSYLTGGNTEAFF,TGTGCCAGCAGCTACCTGACAGGAGGGAACACTGAAGCTTTCTTT
TRBV24-1,NA,TRBJ1-1,NA,CATSERAGTEAFF,TGTGCCACCAGTGAGAGGGCGGGAACTGAAGCTTTCTTT
TRBV5-1,NA,TRBJ2-1,NA,CASSIGSSYNEQFF,TGCGCCAGCAGCATTGGGAGCTCCTACAATGAGCAGTTCTTC
TRBV19,NA,TRBJ1-1,NA,CASSHPFRGNTEAFF,TGTGCCAGTAGTCATCCCTTCAGGGGGAACACTGAAGCTTTCTTT
TRBV7-3,TRBD2,TRBJ2-3,NA,CASSLDGRWTDTQYF,TGTGCCAGCAGCTTAGACGGGAGGTGGACAGATACGCAGTATTTT
TRBV6-5,TRBD1,TRBJ1-1,NA,CASSSGTGNTEAFF,TGTGCCAGCAGTTCCGGGACAGGGAACACTGAAGCTTTCTTT
TRBV28,TRBD1,TRBJ1-3,NA,CATMKDRVGNTIYF,TGTGCCACCATGAAGGACAGGGTGGGTAACACCATATATTTT
TRBV19,TRBD2,TRBJ2-5,NA,CASSIREVLGETQYF,TGTGCCAGTAGTATCCGGGAGGTACTGGGAGAGACCCAGTACTTC
TRBV9,NA,TRBJ1-4,NA,CASSVGLVRTNEKLFF,TGTGCCAGCAGCGTAGGTCTTGTCAGAACTAATGAAAAACTGTTTTTT
TRBV7-2,TRBD2,TRBJ2-1,NA,CASSPGTSGRKGQFF,TGTGCCAGCAGCCCCGGGACTAGCGGGAGAAAAGGGCAGTTCTTC
TRBV5-4,NA,TRBJ2-3,few,CASSLLTDTQYF,TGTGCCAGCAGCTTGTTAACAGATACGCAGTATTTT
TRBV11-3,NA,TRBJ2-4,NA,CASSFGWALELTKNIQYF,TGTGCCAGCAGCTTCGGTTGGGCCCTCGAGCTAACCAAAAACATTCAGTACTTC